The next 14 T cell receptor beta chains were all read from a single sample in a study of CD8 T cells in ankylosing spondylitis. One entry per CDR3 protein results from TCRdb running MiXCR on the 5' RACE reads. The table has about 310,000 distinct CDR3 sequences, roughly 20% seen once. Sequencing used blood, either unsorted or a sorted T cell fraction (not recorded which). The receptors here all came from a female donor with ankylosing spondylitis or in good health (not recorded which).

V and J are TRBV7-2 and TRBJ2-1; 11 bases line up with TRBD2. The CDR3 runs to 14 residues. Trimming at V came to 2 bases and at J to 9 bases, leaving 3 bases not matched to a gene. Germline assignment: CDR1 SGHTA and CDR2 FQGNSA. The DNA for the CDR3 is TGTGCCAGCAGCTTACCCCTAGCGGGAGGTGAGCAGTTCTTC. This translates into CASSLPLAGGEQFF.

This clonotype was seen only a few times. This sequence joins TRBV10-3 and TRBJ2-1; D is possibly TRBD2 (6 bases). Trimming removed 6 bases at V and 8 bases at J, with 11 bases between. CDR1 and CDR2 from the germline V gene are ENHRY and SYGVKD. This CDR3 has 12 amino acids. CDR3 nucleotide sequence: TGTGCCATCAGAGGGACTTCGGATGAGCAGTTCTTC. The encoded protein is CAIRGTSDEQFF.

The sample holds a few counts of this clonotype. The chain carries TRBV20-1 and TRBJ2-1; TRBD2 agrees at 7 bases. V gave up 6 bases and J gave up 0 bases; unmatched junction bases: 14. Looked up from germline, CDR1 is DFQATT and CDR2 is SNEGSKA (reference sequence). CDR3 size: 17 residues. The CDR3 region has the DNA TGCAGTGCGGCGCGCCCTAGCGGTTTAAGCTCCTACAATGAGCAGTTCTTC. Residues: CSAARPSGLSSYNEQFF.

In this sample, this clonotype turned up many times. DNA of the CDR3: TGTGCCATCAGTGAGGCCGCGAGGACAGGCCAAGAGACCCAGTACTTC. It translates to CAISEAARTGQETQYF. This chain joins TRBV10-3 and TRBJ2-5, with 7 bases lining up with TRBD1. CDR3 length equals 16 residues. Germline CDR1 ENHRY, CDR2 SYGVKD. The junction had 7 bases not matched to a gene; V was cut back by 2 bases and J by 1 base.

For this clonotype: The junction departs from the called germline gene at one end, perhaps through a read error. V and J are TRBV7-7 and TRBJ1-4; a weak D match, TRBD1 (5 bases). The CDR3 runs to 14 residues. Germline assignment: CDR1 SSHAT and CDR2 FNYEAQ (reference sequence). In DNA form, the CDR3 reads TGTGCTAGCAGCTTAGGAGGGGCTAATGAAAAACTGTTTTTT. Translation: CASSLGGANEKLFF.

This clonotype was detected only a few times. CDR3 nucleotide sequence: TGTGCCAGCAGTTACTCACTAGGTCCAGTGACAGATACGCAGTATTTT. This encodes CASSYSLGPVTDTQYF. The chain combines TRBV6-2 or TRBV6-3 with TRBJ2-3, with D possibly matching TRBD2 (5 bases). This CDR3 contains 16 residues. Looked up from germline, CDR1 is MNHEY and CDR2 is SVGEGT. V lost 0 bases to trimming and J lost 3 bases, with 13 bases between them.

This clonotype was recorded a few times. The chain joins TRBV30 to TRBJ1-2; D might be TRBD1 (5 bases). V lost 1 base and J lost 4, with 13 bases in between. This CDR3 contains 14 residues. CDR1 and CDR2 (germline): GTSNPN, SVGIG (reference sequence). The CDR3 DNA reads TGTGCCTGGAGTGACAGGTTTAGAGGCTATGGCTACACCTTC. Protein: CAWSDRFRGYGYTF.

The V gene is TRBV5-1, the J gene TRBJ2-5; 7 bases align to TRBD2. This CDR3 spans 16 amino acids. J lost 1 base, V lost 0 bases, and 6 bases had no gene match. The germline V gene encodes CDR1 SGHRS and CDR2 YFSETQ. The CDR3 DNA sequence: TGCGCCAGCAGCTTGGTTGCGTCTAGCGGCCAAGAGACCCAGTACTTC. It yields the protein CASSLVASSGQETQYF.

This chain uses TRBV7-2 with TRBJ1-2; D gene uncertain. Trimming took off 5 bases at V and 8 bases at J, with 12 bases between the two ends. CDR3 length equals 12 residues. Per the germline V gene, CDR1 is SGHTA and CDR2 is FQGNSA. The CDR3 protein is CASSGRTLGYTF. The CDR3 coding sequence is TGTGCCAGCAGCGGCCGGACTTTGGGCTACACCTTC.

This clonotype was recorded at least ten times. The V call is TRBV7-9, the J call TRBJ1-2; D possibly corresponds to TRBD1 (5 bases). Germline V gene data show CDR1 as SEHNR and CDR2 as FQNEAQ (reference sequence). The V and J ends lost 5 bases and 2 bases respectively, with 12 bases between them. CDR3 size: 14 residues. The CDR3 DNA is TGTGCCAGCAGCCGGGACGCCCTAAACTATGGCTACACCTTC. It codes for CASSRDALNYGYTF.

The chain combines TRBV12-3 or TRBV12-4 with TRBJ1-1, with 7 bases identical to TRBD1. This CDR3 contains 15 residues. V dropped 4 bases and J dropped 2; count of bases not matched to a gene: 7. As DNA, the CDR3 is TGTGCCAGCAGTTCGACAGGGATGGGAAACACTGAAGCTTTCTTT. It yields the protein CASSSTGMGNTEAFF.

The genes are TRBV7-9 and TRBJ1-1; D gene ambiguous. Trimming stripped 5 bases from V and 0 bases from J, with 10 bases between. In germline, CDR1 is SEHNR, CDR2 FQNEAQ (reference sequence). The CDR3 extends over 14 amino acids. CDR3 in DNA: TGTGCCAGCAGCATTCAGGCGATGAACACTGAAGCTTTCTTT. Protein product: CASSIQAMNTEAFF.

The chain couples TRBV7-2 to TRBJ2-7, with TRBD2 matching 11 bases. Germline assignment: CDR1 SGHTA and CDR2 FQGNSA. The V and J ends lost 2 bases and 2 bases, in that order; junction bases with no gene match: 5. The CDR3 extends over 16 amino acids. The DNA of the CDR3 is TGTGCCAGCAGCTTAACTAGCGGGAGTCGGCCCTACGAGCAGTACTTC. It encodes CASSLTSGSRPYEQYF.

The CDR3 loop is CASSTRDSAHYGYTF. CDR3 nucleotide sequence: TGCGCCAGCAGCACCCGGGACAGCGCACACTATGGCTACACCTTC. V usage is TRBV4-1 and J usage is TRBJ1-2; 7 nucleotides agree with TRBD1. J lost 3 bases, V lost 5 bases, and 9 bases had no gene match. The CDR3 has 15 residues. Germline V gene sequence: CDR1 MGHRA, CDR2 YSYEKL.